These 26 T cell receptor beta chains were sequenced from one sample in a study of T cell responses to AZD1222 COVID-19 vaccine. TCRdb's copy holds only in-frame clones and misses some; the assay was immunoSEQ multiplex PCR. The sample carries 120,000 or so clones, approximately 85% recorded once. Material: peripheral blood, obtained on day 0 of MenACWY control vaccination. These receptors came from an adult in good health.

The gene calls are TRBV28 and TRBJ2-1; D remains ambiguous. The CDR3 consists of 15 residues. The germline V and J ends were trimmed by 4 bases and 4 bases, with 14 bases remaining between them. Germline CDR1 MDHEN, CDR2 SYDVKM. CDR3 amino acids: CASSSNAGPYNEQFF. The CDR3 DNA follows: TGTGCCAGCAGTTCGAACGCCGGGCCATACAATGAGCAGTTCTTC.

This clone was picked up many times. The chain combines TRBV19 with TRBJ1-2; D is unclear. The V gene lost 5 bases and the J gene lost 3 bases, with 16 bases spanning the gap. The CDR3 length is 15 residues. Germline V gene sequence: CDR1 LNHDA, CDR2 SQIVND (reference sequence). The CDR3 loop is CASSPSTAWDYGYTF. CDR3 nucleotide sequence: TGTGCCAGTAGTCCCTCGACCGCCTGGGACTATGGCTACACCTTC.

This clone occurred a few times. The V call is TRBV9, the J call TRBJ2-7, with D hard to call. Germline lookup yields CDR1 SGDLS and CDR2 YYNGEE. V lost 0 bases and J lost 6, with 10 bases in between. This CDR3 is 13 amino acids long. CDR3 DNA sequence: TGTGCCAGCAGCGTAGTCCCCCTTGGCGAGCAGTACTTC. Residues: CASSVVPLGEQYF.

The rearrangement uses TRBV11-2 and TRBJ2-7; 7 bases line up with TRBD2. CDR3 length: 16 residues. The trim removed 4 bases at V and 2 bases at J, leaving 11 bases unmatched. The germline V gene encodes CDR1 SGHAT and CDR2 FQNNGV. The CDR3 here is CASSSLGIGLAYEQYF. DNA of the CDR3: TGTGCCAGCAGCTCCCTGGGGATAGGACTAGCCTACGAGCAGTACTTC.

The table lists this clone with a count of one. This sequence joins TRBV30 and TRBJ1-2; no definite D call. The V gene's germline CDR1 is GTSNPN and CDR2 SVGIG (reference sequence). The CDR3 loop spans 12 amino acids. V dropped 3 bases and J dropped 8 bases, with 13 bases sitting between them. In DNA form, the CDR3 reads TGTGCCTGGAGCCAGACACCCGGGGGCTACACCTTC. Its protein product is CAWSQTPGGYTF.

The chain has TRBV2 and TRBJ1-2; 7 bases align to TRBD1. Germline lookup yields CDR1 SNHLY and CDR2 FYNNEI. After removal of 11 bases from V and 0 bases from J, the junction contained 12 bases not matched to a gene. The CDR3 has 15 residues. The CDR3 DNA follows: TGTGCCCGCGCAACCCGGGACAGAACTAACTATGGCTACACCTTC. It yields the protein CARATRDRTNYGYTF.

A single count supports this clone. This sequence joins TRBV6-5 and TRBJ2-2, with D possibly being TRBD1 (6 bases). This CDR3 has 13 residues. Trimming took 6 bases from V and 5 from J, leaving 10 bases between them. Germline V gene sequence: CDR1 MNHEY, CDR2 SVGAGI. In DNA form, the CDR3 reads TGTGCCAGCAGCCCCAGGGGTACCGGGGAGCTGTTTTTT. Its translation is CASSPRGTGELFF.

The chain combines TRBV10-3 with TRBJ2-7, with 9 bases matching TRBD2. V shed 4 bases and J 5 bases; nucleotides not matched to a gene: 9. The germline V gene encodes CDR1 ENHRY and CDR2 SYGVKD. The CDR3 runs to 15 residues. DNA of the CDR3: TGTGCCATCAGTGCAGGGCGGGAGGGCCCGGACGAGCAGTACTTC. It codes for CAISAGREGPDEQYF.

The rearrangement joins TRBV28 to TRBJ2-2; D is possibly TRBD1 (7 bases). The CDR3 contains 17 residues. Looked up from germline, CDR1 is MDHEN and CDR2 is SYDVKM. The V end lost 3 bases, the J end lost 3 bases, and 17 bases lay between the germline ends. CDR3 sequence reads: CASSFEGAGRYTGELFF. The CDR3 DNA is TGTGCCAGCAGTTTTGAGGGGGCGGGACGGTACACCGGGGAGCTGTTTTTT.

This sequence joins TRBV5-1 and TRBJ1-4, with 9 nucleotides matching TRBD1. CDR3 length equals 14 residues. The J segment lost 10 bases and the V segment lost 4 bases, leaving 8 bases of the junction unmatched. The germline gives CDR1 SGHRS, CDR2 YFSETQ. CDR3 DNA: TGCGCCAGCAGCCGGACAGGGGAAGGTGGAAAACTGTTTTTT. Translating it yields CASSRTGEGGKLFF.

The V call is TRBV30, the J call TRBJ1-5; D unclear. The germline V gene encodes CDR1 GTSNPN and CDR2 SVGIG (reference sequence). The length of the CDR3 is 13 residues. The ends were cut back, 0 bases at V and 0 bases at J, with 3 bases in the middle. The CDR3: CAWSVNSNQPQHF. The CDR3 nucleotides are TGTGCCTGGAGTGTAAATAGCAATCAGCCCCAGCATTTT. Using reference TRBV30 and TRBJ1-5 for the parts outside the CDR3, the full variable domain is SQTIHQWPATLVQPVGSPLSLECTVEGTSNPNLYWYRQAAGRGLQLLFYSVGIGQISSEVPQNLSASRPQDRQFILSSKKLLLSDSGFYLCAWSVNSNQPQHFGDGTRLSIL.

The V call is TRBV6-5, the J call TRBJ1-4; no reliable D call. Trimming removed 4 bases from V and 4 bases from J, with 7 bases in between. In germline, CDR1 is MNHEY, CDR2 SVGAGI. The CDR3 has 13 amino acids. The CDR3 reads CASSLDFNEKLFF. Written as DNA, the CDR3 is TGTGCCAGCAGTTTAGATTTTAATGAAAAACTGTTTTTT.

This clone was observed a few times. The CDR3 DNA sequence: TGTGCCAGCAGTTTCTACCCTAGCGGGAGGGGGGAGCTGTTTTTT. It encodes CASSFYPSGRGELFF. This chain joins TRBV27 and TRBJ2-2; 11 bases agree with TRBD2. This CDR3 is built from 15 residues. Germline CDR1 is MNHEY and CDR2 is SMNVEV (reference sequence). The trim removed 3 bases at V and 8 bases at J, leaving 5 bases unmatched.

This sequence joins TRBV30 and TRBJ2-3; TRBD1 matches at 7 bases. The CDR3 spans 14 residues. Germline V gene lookup returns CDR1 GTSNPN and CDR2 SVGIG (reference sequence). The J segment lost 0 bases and the V segment lost 7 bases, leaving 7 bases of the junction unmatched. The CDR3 DNA is TGTGCCTCGACCGGGACAGAGAGCACAGATACGCAGTATTTT. Protein product: CASTGTESTDTQYF.

This clone was detected once. The V call is TRBV5-1, the J call TRBJ2-5; TRBD1 agrees at 7 bases. Germline CDR1 SGHRS, CDR2 YFSETQ. With V trimmed by 1 base and J by 5 bases, 8 bases remained unmatched. The CDR3 has 15 residues. The CDR3 reads CASSLTTGVGETQYF. The CDR3 bases are TGCGCCAGCAGCTTGACTACAGGGGTGGGGGAGACCCAGTACTTC.

The CDR3, as DNA: TGTGCCAGCAGTTTCGGGGGGCGCGTGAATTCACCCCTCCACTTT. Protein: CASSFGGRVNSPLHF. This sequence joins TRBV27 and TRBJ1-6; tentative D call: TRBD1 (6 bases). Germline CDR1 MNHEY, CDR2 SMNVEV (reference sequence). This CDR3 region has 15 residues. Between the trimmed V and J ends, which lost 3 bases and 7 bases, there was a span of 13 bases.

The V and J genes are TRBV3-1 (or the pseudogene TRBV3-2) and TRBJ2-1, with 10 bases that match TRBD2. From germline, CDR1 is LGHDT and CDR2 YNNKEL (reference sequence). This CDR3 has 15 amino acids. V trimming: 5 bases; J trimming: 4 bases; junction bases outside the gene matches: 5. CDR3 in amino acids: CASSSGLAVYNEQFF. The CDR3 coding sequence is TGTGCCAGCAGCTCCGGACTAGCGGTTTACAATGAGCAGTTCTTC.

This chain connects TRBV28 to TRBJ1-1, with D tentatively TRBD1 (5 bases). The germline gives CDR1 MDHEN, CDR2 SYDVKM. The V and J ends lost 6 bases and 1 base respectively, with 15 bases between them. The CDR3 runs to 15 residues. Written as DNA, the CDR3 is TGTGCCAGCAGGGAGGTGTGGGGGGGGAACACTGAAGCTTTCTTT. Translation: CASREVWGGNTEAFF.

V gene TRBV29-1 combines with J gene TRBJ1-2; 7 bases agree with TRBD1. This CDR3 contains 14 residues. Trimming took 0 bases from V and 6 from J; bases not matched to a gene: 7. Germline CDR1 reads SQVTM; CDR2 reads ANQGSEA. CDR3: CSVEDIEGANGYTF. CDR3 bases: TGCAGCGTTGAAGATATTGAGGGGGCGAATGGCTACACCTTC. Using reference TRBV29-1 and TRBJ1-2 for the parts outside the CDR3, the full variable domain is SAVISQKPSRDICQRGTSLTIQCQVDSQVTMMFWYRQQPGQSLTLIATANQGSEATYESGFVIDKFPISRPNLTFSTLTVSNMSPEDSSIYLCSVEDIEGANGYTFGSGTRLTVV.

The J gene is TRBJ2-7, the V gene TRBV29-1; D gene unclear. V shed 4 bases and J shed 5 bases, with 18 bases lying between them. Looked up from germline, CDR1 is SQVTM and CDR2 is ANQGSEA. This CDR3 has 14 amino acids. CDR3 DNA: TGCAGCGTTGCTGTGGCCCCCCGGCCGGACGAGCAGTACTTC. This encodes CSVAVAPRPDEQYF.

This rearrangement joins TRBV4-1 to TRBJ1-5; D gene ambiguous. The V and J ends lost 4 bases and 2 bases respectively, with 15 bases between them. The CDR3 loop spans 16 amino acids. Germline lookup yields CDR1 MGHRA and CDR2 YSYEKL. CDR3: CASSPGLFGGNQPQHF. For the CDR3, the DNA is TGCGCCAGCAGCCCCGGCCTTTTCGGAGGCAATCAGCCCCAGCATTTT.

V and J are TRBV6-5 and TRBJ1-1; D unclear. The length of the CDR3 is 16 residues. The V end lost 0 bases, the J end lost 0 bases, and 11 bases lay between the germline ends. Germline values: CDR1 MNHEY, CDR2 SVGAGI. CDR3 nucleotides: TGTGCCAGCAGTTACTCGTCCCGGCGGATGAACACTGAAGCTTTCTTT. It is translated as CASSYSSRRMNTEAFF.

The chain is built from TRBV11-2 and TRBJ2-7; D gene ambiguous. The CDR3 length is 12 residues. V was shortened by 0 bases and J by 2 bases, with 2 bases between the two germline ends. CDR1 and CDR2 from the germline V gene are SGHAT and FQNNGV. The CDR3 here is CASSLDAYEQYF. CDR3 in DNA: TGTGCCAGCAGCTTAGATGCCTACGAGCAGTACTTC.

V and J are TRBV3-1 (or the pseudogene TRBV3-2) and TRBJ1-1; D is undetermined. This CDR3 region has 14 residues. Trimming took 1 base from V and 6 from J, leaving 12 bases between them. In germline, CDR1 is LGHDT, CDR2 YNNKEL (reference sequence). The CDR3 DNA is TGTGCCAGCAGCCAAGCACACCTTACGGCTGAAGCTTTCTTT. This sequence encodes CASSQAHLTAEAFF.

The chain uses TRBV28 and TRBJ1-5; 11 bases are shared with TRBD1. The CDR3 covers 18 residues. V was pared by 4 bases and J by 5 bases, with 13 bases of the junction left unmatched. Germline V CDR1 and CDR2: MDHEN, SYDVKM. The CDR3 region is CASSSPRGGTGGDQPQHF. The CDR3 coding sequence is TGTGCCAGCAGTTCCCCCCGGGGCGGGACAGGGGGGGATCAGCCCCAGCATTTT.

The rearrangement joins TRBV2 to TRBJ2-5; D ambiguous. Germline assignment: CDR1 SNHLY and CDR2 FYNNEI. Deletions cut 0 bases from V and 5 bases from J, with 4 bases between. The CDR3 totals 12 residues. The CDR3 reads CASSEAGETQYF. The CDR3 DNA reads TGTGCCAGCAGTGAAGCGGGGGAGACCCAGTACTTC.